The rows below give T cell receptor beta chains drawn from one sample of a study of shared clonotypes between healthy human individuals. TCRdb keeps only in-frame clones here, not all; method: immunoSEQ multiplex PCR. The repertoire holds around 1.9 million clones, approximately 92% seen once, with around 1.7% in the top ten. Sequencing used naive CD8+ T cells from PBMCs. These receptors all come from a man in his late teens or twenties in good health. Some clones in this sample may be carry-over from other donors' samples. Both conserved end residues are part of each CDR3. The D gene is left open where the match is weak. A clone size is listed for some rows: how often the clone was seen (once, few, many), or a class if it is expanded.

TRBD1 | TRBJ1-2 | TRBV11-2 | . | TGTGCCAGCAGCTTAGGGGACAGTAACTATGGCTACACCTTC | CASSLGDSNYGYTF
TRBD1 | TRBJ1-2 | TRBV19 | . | TGTGCCAGTAGTATAGATCTAGGGACAGGGCAAAGGAATGGCTACACCTTC | CASSIDLGTGQRNGYTF
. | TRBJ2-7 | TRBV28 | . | TGTGCCAGCCAGAGAGGATACTACGAGCAGTACTTC | CASQRGYYEQYF
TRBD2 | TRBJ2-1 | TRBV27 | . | TGTGCCAGCAGTTTAGGGCTAGCGGGATTCAACCGAATGGGGGTTGAGCAGTTCTTC | CASSLGLAGFNRMGVEQFF
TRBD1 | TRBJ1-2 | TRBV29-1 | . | TGCAGCGTTGAACGGACGGCCAGGGGGCCCTATGGCTACACCTTC | CSVERTARGPYGYTF
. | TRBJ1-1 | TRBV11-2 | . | TGTGCCAGCAGCTTAGTGGGTGGAAGTGAAGCTTTCTTT | CASSLVGGSEAFF
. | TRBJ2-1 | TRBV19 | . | TGTGCCAGTAGGGGAGCCGGGAGCAATGAGCAGTTCTTC | CASRGAGSNEQFF
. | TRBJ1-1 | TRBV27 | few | TGTGCCAGCAGTTCCCAGGGGGAAGCTTTCTTT | CASSSQGEAFF
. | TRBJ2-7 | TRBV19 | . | TGTGCCAGTAGTATATCTGTGCGGGGCGAGCAGTACTTC | CASSISVRGEQYF
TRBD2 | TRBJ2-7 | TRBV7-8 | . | TGTGCCAGCAGCTTTGAGGGGGGACTAGCGGGAGCTAGAACCGAGCAGTACTTC | CASSFEGGLAGARTEQYF
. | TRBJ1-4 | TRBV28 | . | TGTGCCAGCAGTTTATTTAGGGGAGCAACTAATGAAAAACTGTTTTTT | CASSLFRGATNEKLFF
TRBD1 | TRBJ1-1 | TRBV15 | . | TGTGCCACCAGCACACAGGGGAGAGATGAAGCTTTCTTT | CATSTQGRDEAFF
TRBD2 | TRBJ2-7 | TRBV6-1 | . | TGTGCCAGCAGTGAATTGATTGGAGCGGGAGGGCCCCGCGAGCAGTACTTC | CASSELIGAGGPREQYF
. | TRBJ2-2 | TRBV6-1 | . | TGTGCCAGCAGTGAAGAGGGCCTTTGGAGGGCGCTGTTTTTT | CASSEEGLWRALFF
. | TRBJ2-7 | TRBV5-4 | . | TGTGCCAGCAGCTTGGTCGGCTGGGAGCAGTACTTC | CASSLVGWEQYF
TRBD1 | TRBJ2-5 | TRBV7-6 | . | TGTGCCAGCAGCTTCCTGGACAGGGGAATAGAGACCCAGTACTTC | CASSFLDRGIETQYF
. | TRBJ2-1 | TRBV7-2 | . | TGTGCCAGCAGACTTGTGGGTGGGGCTATCAACAATGAGCAGTTCTTC | CASRLVGGAINNEQFF
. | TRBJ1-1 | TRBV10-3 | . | TGTGCCACCCTTGGGCCCTCTGAAGCTTTCTTT | CATLGPSEAFF
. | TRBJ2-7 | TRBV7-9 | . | TGTGCCAGCACCCTGCGGGGAATCAACGAGCAGTACTTC | CASTLRGINEQYF
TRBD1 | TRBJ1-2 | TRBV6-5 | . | TGTGCCAGCAGGACAGGGGACCCATTTCGGTATGGCTACACCTTC | CASRTGDPFRYGYTF
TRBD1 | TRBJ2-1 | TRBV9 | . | TGTGCCAGCAGCGTAGAGGGGACAGGGGGCTATAATGAGCAGTTCTTC | CASSVEGTGGYNEQFF
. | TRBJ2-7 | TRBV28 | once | TGTGCCAGCAGTTTTACGGAGTCCTACGAGCAGTACTTC | CASSFTESYEQYF
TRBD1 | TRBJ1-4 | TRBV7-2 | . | TGTGCCAGCAGCGATCGGGACAGGGGTAGCAAACTGTTTTTT | CASSDRDRGSKLFF
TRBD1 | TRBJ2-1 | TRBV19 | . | TGTGCCAGTAGTATACAGGGGGCCTACAATGAGCAGTTCTTC | CASSIQGAYNEQFF
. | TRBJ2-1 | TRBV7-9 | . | TGTGCCAGCAGCTTAGCAGGGGCCCCATCCTACAATGAGCAGTTCTTC | CASSLAGAPSYNEQFF
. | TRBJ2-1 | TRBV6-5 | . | TGTGCCAGCACCGAGGGGTATGAGCAGTTCTTC | CASTEGYEQFF
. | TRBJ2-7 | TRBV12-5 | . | TGTGCTAGTACTGAGGGTACCTACGAGCAGTACTTC | CASTEGTYEQYF
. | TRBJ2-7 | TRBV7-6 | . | TGTGCCAGCAGCTTAGCGGCAGGACAAGTTCGCGAGCAGTACTTC | CASSLAAGQVREQYF
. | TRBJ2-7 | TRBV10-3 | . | TGTGCCATCAGTGAGTCAGGGGAGCAGTACTTC | CAISESGEQYF